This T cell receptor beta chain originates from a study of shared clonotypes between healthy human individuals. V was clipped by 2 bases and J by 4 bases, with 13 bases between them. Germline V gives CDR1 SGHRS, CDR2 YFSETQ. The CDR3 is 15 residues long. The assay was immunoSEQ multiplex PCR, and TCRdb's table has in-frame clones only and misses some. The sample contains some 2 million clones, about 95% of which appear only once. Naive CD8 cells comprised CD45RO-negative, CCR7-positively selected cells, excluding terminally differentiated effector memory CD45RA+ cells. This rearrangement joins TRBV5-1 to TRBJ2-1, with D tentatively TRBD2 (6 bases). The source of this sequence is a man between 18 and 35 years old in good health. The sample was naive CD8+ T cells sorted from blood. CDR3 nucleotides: TGCGCCAGCAGCTTAACTAGCCAAGAATACAATGAGCAGTTCTTC. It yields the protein CASSLTSQEYNEQFF. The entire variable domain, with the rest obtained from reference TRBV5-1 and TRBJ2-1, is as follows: KAGVTQTPRYLIKTRGQQVTLSCSPISGHRSVSWYQQTPGQGLQFLFEYFSETQRNKGNFPGRFSGRQFSNSRSEMNVSTLELGDSALYLCASSLTSQEYNEQFFGPGTRLTVL.